The 26 T cell receptor beta chains below were found in one sample sequenced in a study of healthy donors' naive CD4 and CD8 T cells. Each TCR library used around 500 ng of total RNA and a linear amplification protocol. TCRdb re-derived calls from the reads in MiXCR, one entry per CDR3 protein. This repertoire shows approximately 180,000 distinct CDR3 sequences, under 85% found once; its top ten account for less than 2.5%. The sequencing input was naive CD4+ and CD8+ T cells sorted from blood, pooled from several donors. Receptors originate from a pool of human donors in good health; the sample pools cells from several healthy donors.

The CDR3 DNA reads as TGTGCCAGCAGTTTAAGAGGCTATGGCTACACCTTC. Amino acids: CASSLRGYGYTF. The V and J genes are TRBV28 and TRBJ1-2; D not certain. The germline gives CDR1 MDHEN, CDR2 SYDVKM. The V end lost 2 bases, the J end lost 4 bases, and 5 bases lay between the germline ends. CDR3 length: 12 residues.

This clonotype was observed once. V and J are TRBV11-3 and TRBJ2-2; D is perhaps TRBD1 or TRBD2 (5 bases each). The CDR3 is made up of 15 amino acids. Trimming cost V 1 base and J 2 bases, with 8 bases left between them. The germline V gene has CDR1 SGHNT and CDR2 YENEEA. This chain's CDR3 is CASSLGGANTGELFF. In nucleotides, the CDR3 is TGTGCCAGCAGCTTAGGAGGGGCCAACACCGGGGAGCTGTTTTTT.

The V and J genes are TRBV27 and TRBJ2-7; 11 bases align to TRBD1. With V trimmed by 6 bases and J by 4 bases, 8 bases remained unmatched. The CDR3 loop spans 15 amino acids. The germline CDR1 and CDR2 sequences are MNHEY and SMNVEV (reference sequence). The CDR3 sequence is CASRPRTGGFYEQYF. CDR3 in DNA: TGTGCCAGCAGACCCCGGACAGGGGGCTTTTACGAGCAGTACTTC.

V and J are TRBV30 and TRBJ2-7; maybe TRBD2 (6 bases). In germline, CDR1 is GTSNPN, CDR2 SVGIG (reference sequence). Trimming pared 0 bases from V and 7 bases from J, leaving 16 bases between. CDR3 length: 14 amino acids. The CDR3 DNA follows: TGTGCCTGGAGTGTCAAACTAGCTACGGTAGAGCAGTACTTC. It translates to CAWSVKLATVEQYF.

The CDR3 region has the DNA TGTGCCAGCAGTGCGAGGACCCTGAACACTGAAGCTTTCTTT. Amino acid sequence: CASSARTLNTEAFF. The rearrangement uses TRBV27 and TRBJ1-1; unclear D gene. Germline CDR1 is MNHEY and CDR2 is SMNVEV (reference sequence). The germline V and J ends were trimmed by 5 bases and 0 bases, with 10 bases remaining between them. CDR3 length equals 14 residues.

This chain links TRBV5-1 with TRBJ2-5, with D unresolved. CDR3 length equals 13 residues. The V and J ends lost 2 bases and 3 bases respectively, with 8 bases between them. Germline CDR1 and CDR2: SGHRS and YFSETQ. CDR3: CASSLVAEETQYF. The CDR3 DNA follows: TGCGCCAGCAGCTTAGTGGCAGAAGAGACCCAGTACTTC.

The chain uses TRBV19 and TRBJ1-3; no reliable D call. V was pared by 3 bases and J by 0 bases, with 9 bases between. CDR3 size: 15 residues. Germline lookup yields CDR1 LNHDA and CDR2 SQIVND (reference sequence). CDR3 in DNA: TGTGCCAGTAGTATTTCAGGACCCTCTGGAAACACCATATATTTT. The encoded protein is CASSISGPSGNTIYF.

This chain joins TRBV6-5 and TRBJ2-3; no reliable D call. CDR3 size: 12 residues. V lost 6 bases to trimming and J lost 2 bases, with 6 bases between them. Germline lookup yields CDR1 MNHEY and CDR2 SVGAGI. The CDR3 nucleotides are TGTGCCAGCAGGGACCTCACAGATACGCAGTATTTT. This translates into CASRDLTDTQYF.

J is TRBJ2-7 and V is TRBV27; no definite D call. V was clipped by 6 bases and J by 4 bases, with 19 bases between them. CDR1 MNHEY and CDR2 SMNVEV come from the germline V gene (reference sequence). CDR3 length equals 15 residues. This chain's CDR3 is CASSLVGNTRYEQYV. The CDR3, as DNA: TGTGCCAGCAGCCTTGTTGGGAACACAAGGTACGAGCAGTACGTC.

The rearrangement joins TRBV6-2 or TRBV6-3 to TRBJ1-5, with unresolved D. The CDR3 is 14 amino acids. Germline V lookup: CDR1 MNHEY, CDR2 SVGEGT. V lost 4 bases, J lost 6 bases, and 13 bases lay in between. The CDR3 reads CASSSELYSQPQHF. DNA of the CDR3: TGTGCCAGCAGTTCAGAGCTGTACAGTCAGCCCCAGCATTTT.

This chain connects TRBV19 to TRBJ1-2; tentatively, D is TRBD1 (5 bases). CDR1 and CDR2 from the germline V gene are LNHDA and SQIVND (reference sequence). Deletions cut 3 bases from V and 10 bases from J, with 9 bases between. This CDR3 has 11 residues. CDR3: CASSIQGDYTF. CDR3 bases: TGTGCCAGTAGTATTCAAGGGGACTACACCTTC.

This clonotype was counted between two and nine times. The J gene is TRBJ1-1, the V gene TRBV27, with 9 positions matching TRBD1. The CDR3 totals 14 residues. Germline V CDR1 and CDR2: MNHEY, SMNVEV (reference sequence). Trimming took 3 bases from V and 2 from J; bases not matched to a gene: 1. The CDR3 bases are TGTGCCAGCAGTTTGACAGGGGGAAACACTGAAGCTTTCTTT. It specifies CASSLTGGNTEAFF.

This chain links TRBV29-1 with TRBJ2-7; D may be TRBD1 or TRBD2 (6 bases each). The CDR3 loop spans 18 amino acids. Germline V gives CDR1 SQVTM, CDR2 ANQGSEA. The V gene lost 5 bases and the J gene lost 0 bases, with 26 bases spanning the gap. CDR3 DNA: TGCAGCGTTCGATGGCGGGACACGGATCACCTTAACTCCTACGAGCAGTACTTC. Amino acids: CSVRWRDTDHLNSYEQYF.

This clonotype has just a few counts. V is TRBV6-5 and J is TRBJ2-1; D is possibly TRBD1 or TRBD2 (5 bases each). Germline CDR1 is MNHEY and CDR2 is SVGAGI. The CDR3 is 16 residues long. Trimming cost V 6 bases and J 6 bases, with 21 bases left between them. The CDR3 loop reads CASSATRDDATNEQFF. In DNA, the CDR3 is TGTGCCAGCAGCGCAACCCGGGACGACGCCACCAATGAGCAGTTCTTC.

The chain couples TRBV6-5 to TRBJ1-3; TRBD1 aligns across 7 bases. Per germline, CDR1 MNHEY and CDR2 SVGAGI. The CDR3 is 16 residues long. The junction had 6 bases not matched to a gene; V was cut back by 4 bases and J by 0 bases. Here the CDR3 DNA reads TGTGCCAGCAGTTCCACAGGGGCCGACTCTGGAAACACCATATATTTT. Translation: CASSSTGADSGNTIYF.

This chain uses TRBV29-1 with TRBJ2-1; perhaps TRBD2 as D (5 bases). CDR1 is SQVTM and CDR2 is ANQGSEA in the germline V gene. The CDR3 has 14 residues. V was shortened by 0 bases and J by 10 bases, with 16 bases between the two germline ends. The DNA for the CDR3 is TGCAGCGTTGAAGATCGTTTGCAGGACTTAGAGCAGTTCTTC. As protein: CSVEDRLQDLEQFF.

The chain recombines TRBV19 with TRBJ2-3; D is unclear. V lost 7 bases to trimming and J lost 3 bases, with 14 bases between them. Germline CDR1 and CDR2: LNHDA and SQIVND (reference sequence). This CDR3 region has 14 residues. The CDR3 sequence is CASTSPVETDTQYF. The CDR3 DNA sequence: TGTGCCAGTACGTCTCCGGTTGAGACAGATACGCAGTATTTT.

V is TRBV10-3 and J is TRBJ1-2; D gene ambiguous. The CDR3 runs 11 residues. V gave up 8 bases and J gave up 2 bases, with 6 bases separating them. The germline CDR1 and CDR2 sequences are ENHRY and SYGVKD. The CDR3 loop is CAIRSNYGYTF. The DNA of the CDR3 is TGTGCCATCCGGAGCAACTATGGCTACACCTTC.

For the CDR3, the DNA is TGTGCCAGCATGTGGGACAGGGGCGCGTGGAATCAGCCCCAGCATTTT. Translated: CASMWDRGAWNQPQHF. The chain is built from TRBV6-1 and TRBJ1-5, with TRBD1 matching over 10 bases. V was clipped by 7 bases and J by 4 bases; unmatched bases: 10. Germline loops: CDR1 MNHNS, CDR2 SASEGT. The CDR3 is made up of 16 amino acids.

The V call is TRBV19, the J call TRBJ2-4, with 8 bases lining up with TRBD2. The junction had 7 bases not matched to a gene; V was cut back by 3 bases and J by 0 bases. Germline V CDR1 and CDR2: LNHDA, SQIVND (reference sequence). This CDR3 has 17 residues. CDR3 bases: TGTGCCAGTAGTATTTATCGGGAGGGGGGAGCCAAAAACATTCAGTACTTC. Protein sequence: CASSIYREGGAKNIQYF.

This clonotype has a handful of counts. This rearrangement joins TRBV18 to TRBJ2-7, with TRBD1 identical over 10 bases. V lost 3 bases, J lost 5 bases, and 10 bases stayed unmatched. The CDR3 runs 16 residues. Per germline, CDR1 KGHSH and CDR2 LQKENI. In DNA form, the CDR3 reads TGTGCCAGCTCACCCCTTGGAGGGACAGGGGTTGACGAGCAGTACTTC. As protein: CASSPLGGTGVDEQYF.

This chain joins TRBV11-2 and TRBJ1-3; 12 positions match TRBD1. The junction had 2 bases not matched to a gene; V was cut back by 4 bases and J by 4 bases. The CDR3 runs to 15 residues. Germline CDR1 is SGHAT and CDR2 is FQNNGV. The chain's CDR3 is CASSWDRGLGNTIYF. The DNA for the CDR3 is TGTGCCAGCAGCTGGGACAGGGGGCTGGGAAACACCATATATTTT. Based on the CDR3 plus reference TRBV11-2 and TRBJ1-3, the full variable domain is EAGVAQSPRYKIIEKRQSVAFWCNPISGHATLYWYQQILGQGPKLLIQFQNNGVVDDSQLPKDRFSAERLKGVDSTLKIQPAKLEDSAVYLCASSWDRGLGNTIYFGEGSWLTVV.

This chain uses TRBV6-5 with TRBJ1-1, with D possibly being TRBD1 (6 bases). Germline V gene data show CDR1 as MNHEY and CDR2 as SVGAGI. V lost 6 bases to trimming and J lost 5 bases, with 16 bases between them. This CDR3 has 14 residues. In nucleotides, the CDR3 is TGTGCCAGCAGCACCGGGACAACACATACTGAAGCTTTCTTT. Its translation: CASSTGTTHTEAFF.

The genes are TRBV6-2 or TRBV6-3 and TRBJ2-1; no clear D. Trimming took 6 bases from V and 9 from J, leaving 9 bases between them. The CDR3 length is 11 residues. Germline V lookup: CDR1 MNHEY, CDR2 SVGEGT. The chain's CDR3 is CASRTGGEQFF. In nucleotides, the CDR3 is TGTGCCAGCAGAACGGGCGGTGAGCAGTTCTTC.

Only a few counts were recorded for this clonotype. The V gene is TRBV15, the J gene TRBJ1-5; the match to TRBD1 covers 12 bases. With V trimmed by 0 bases and J by 7 bases, 4 bases remained unmatched. The CDR3 covers 16 residues. The germline V gene encodes CDR1 LNHNV and CDR2 YYDKDF (reference sequence). The CDR3 spells CATSRDLGTGGQPQHF. The CDR3 bases are TGTGCCACCAGCAGAGATCTCGGGACAGGGGGCCAGCCCCAGCATTTT.

The chain joins TRBV29-1 to TRBJ2-1; TRBD1 aligns across 7 bases. The CDR3 has 14 amino acids. Unmatched junction bases numbered 4, after V lost 3 bases and J lost 2 bases. Germline CDR1 SQVTM, CDR2 ANQGSEA. CDR3 sequence (DNA): TGCAGCGTTGAGGGACAGCGAGCCTACAATGAGCAGTTCTTC. It is translated as CSVEGQRAYNEQFF.